The present T cell receptor (beta chain) was sequenced within a study of T cell repertoires in cytomegalovirus infection. Study-level information: Public TCR beta signatures indicated both CMV infection and matching HLA type.

In TCRdb, the reads were re-called with MiXCR into one record per CDR3 protein. The table includes about 740,000 distinct CDR3 sequences, 35% to 40% detected once. In this sample, this clonotype turned up a few times. This sequence originates from a human donor in good health (CMV status not recorded). Some clones in this sample may be carry-over from other donors' samples. Source material: PBMCs.

CDR3 in DNA: TGTGCCAGCAGCTTAATCGGACTAGCGGCGTCCTACAATGAGCAGTTCTTC. Protein product: CASSLIGLAASYNEQFF. The V gene is TRBV7-8, the J gene TRBJ2-1, with 10 bases identical to TRBD2. J gave up 1 base and V 2 bases, and 5 bases lay outside the gene matches. The CDR3 covers 17 residues. The germline V gene encodes CDR1 SGHVS and CDR2 FQNEAQ. Combining the CDR3 with reference TRBV7-8 and TRBJ2-1 gives the whole variable domain GAGVSQSPRYKVAKRGQDVALRCDPISGHVSLFWYQQALGQGPEFLTYFQNEAQLDKSGLPSDRFFAERPEGSVSTLKIQRTQQEDSAVYLCASSLIGLAASYNEQFFGPGTRLTVL.